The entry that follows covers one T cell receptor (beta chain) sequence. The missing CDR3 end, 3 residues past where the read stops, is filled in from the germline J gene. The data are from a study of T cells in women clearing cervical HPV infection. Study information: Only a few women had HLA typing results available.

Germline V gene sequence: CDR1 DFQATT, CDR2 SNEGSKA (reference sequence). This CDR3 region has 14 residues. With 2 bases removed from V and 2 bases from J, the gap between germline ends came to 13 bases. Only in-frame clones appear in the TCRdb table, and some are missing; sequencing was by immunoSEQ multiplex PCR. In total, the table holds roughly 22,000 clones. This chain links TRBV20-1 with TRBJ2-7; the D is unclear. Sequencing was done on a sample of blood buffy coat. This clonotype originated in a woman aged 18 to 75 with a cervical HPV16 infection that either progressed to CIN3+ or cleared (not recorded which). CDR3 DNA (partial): TGCAGTGCTAGAATGGGCTTAAGCACCTACGAG. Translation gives CSARMGLSTYE. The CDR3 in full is CSARMGLSTYEQYF.